Following are 18 T cell receptor beta chains from one sample sequenced in a study of blood T cell repertoires in COVID-19 (dated by TCRdb to 2020 to 2021). Libraries came from the immunoSEQ multiplex PCR assay. TCRdb mirrors the immuneACCESS table, restricted to in-frame sequences. Some clones are absent from its copies; in checked studies, under half trace to an unresolved V gene, and the reason for the others is unknown. This sample is represented by 32,000 or so clones; almost 90% of them were singletons. The ten largest clones capture 6.3% of the sample. The sequencing sample was made of peripheral blood. The receptor source for this set is a human donor in a cohort sampled during active COVID-19.

The J gene is TRBJ1-2, the V gene TRBV19; 9 bases map to TRBD1. CDR3 length: 16 amino acids. CDR1 is LNHDA, CDR2 SQIVND, per germline (reference sequence). Trimming cost V 6 bases and J 4 bases; bases outside gene matches: 12. DNA for the CDR3: TGTGCCAGTAGAACCGGTCCGGGACAGGGACTCTATGGCTACACCTTC. Translation gives CASRTGPGQGLYGYTF.

The chain is built from TRBV4-2 and TRBJ2-7, with D perhaps matching TRBD2 (6 bases). The CDR3 runs to 14 residues. Germline V CDR1 and CDR2: LGHNA, YNFKEQ. The V gene lost 1 base and the J gene lost 3 bases, with 10 bases spanning the gap. The DNA for the CDR3 is TGTGCCAGCAGCCAAGTCGGGGGTAGCTACGAGCAGTACTTC. Translation: CASSQVGGSYEQYF.

V is TRBV6-1 and J is TRBJ1-4; tentative D call: TRBD1 (6 bases). Germline values: CDR1 MNHNS, CDR2 SASEGT. V was clipped by 2 bases and J by 3 bases, with 10 bases between them. CDR3 length: 15 amino acids. The CDR3 protein is CASSELGAANEKLFF. As DNA, the CDR3 is TGTGCCAGCAGTGAATTGGGGGCGGCTAATGAAAAACTGTTTTTT.

The V gene is TRBV5-1, the J gene TRBJ2-2; D is perhaps TRBD2 (6 bases). The CDR3 is 17 residues long. CDR1 and CDR2 from the germline V gene are SGHRS and YFSETQ. Trimming took 0 bases from V and 1 from J, leaving 13 bases between them. The CDR3 reads CASSLGSSALNTGELFF. The CDR3 nucleotides are TGCGCCAGCAGCTTGGGCTCTAGCGCTTTGAACACCGGGGAGCTGTTTTTT.

V and J are TRBV4-1 and TRBJ2-5; D is possibly TRBD1 (6 bases). V shed 0 bases and J shed 5 bases, with 10 bases lying between them. Per the germline V gene, CDR1 is MGHRA and CDR2 is YSYEKL. CDR3 size: 14 residues. This CDR3 is CASSQDRTDETQYF. Written as DNA, the CDR3 is TGCGCCAGCAGCCAAGACCGGACAGATGAGACCCAGTACTTC.

The CDR3 region is CASSIGAGAGANVLTF. The CDR3, as DNA: TGTGCCAGTAGTATAGGCGCCGGGGCTGGGGCCAACGTCCTGACTTTC. The chain combines TRBV19 with TRBJ2-6; maybe TRBD2 (5 bases). The CDR3 length is 16 residues. Germline CDR1 LNHDA, CDR2 SQIVND (reference sequence). The V end lost 1 base, the J end lost 2 bases, and 9 bases lay between the germline ends.

The chain couples TRBV12-5 to TRBJ2-7; 8 nucleotides line up with TRBD1. With V trimmed by 6 bases and J by 4 bases, 11 bases remained unmatched. The CDR3 loop spans 15 amino acids. Germline V CDR1 and CDR2: LGHNT, FRNRAP. The CDR3 loop reads CASGRPRTGNYEQYF. CDR3 nucleotides: TGTGCTAGTGGCCGCCCCCGGACAGGGAATTACGAGCAGTACTTC.

The rearrangement uses TRBV2 and TRBJ2-2; D might be TRBD2 (5 bases). CDR1 is SNHLY, CDR2 FYNNEI, per germline. The CDR3 loop spans 13 amino acids. V gave up 6 bases and J gave up 3 bases, with 8 bases separating them. CDR3: CASRDFDTGELFF. The CDR3 coding sequence is TGTGCCAGCAGGGACTTTGACACCGGGGAGCTGTTTTTT.

The V and J genes are TRBV4-1 and TRBJ2-7; D remains unclear. V shed 2 bases and J shed 3 bases, with 8 bases lying between them. Germline-derived CDR1 and CDR2 are MGHRA and YSYEKL. The CDR3 has 13 amino acids. The CDR3 spells CASSQSRSYEQYF. The CDR3 DNA is TGCGCCAGCAGCCAATCACGGAGCTACGAGCAGTACTTC.

The chain carries TRBV7-9 and TRBJ2-3; D possibly corresponds to TRBD2 (5 bases). Germline lookup yields CDR1 SEHNR and CDR2 FQNEAQ (reference sequence). This CDR3 spans 15 amino acids. V lost 3 bases and J lost 1, with 11 bases in between. The CDR3 loop is CASSFRGAGTDTQYF. The CDR3 DNA reads TGTGCCAGCAGCTTCCGAGGAGCGGGCACAGATACGCAGTATTTT.

The chain employs TRBV3-1 (or the pseudogene TRBV3-2) and TRBJ2-3; 9 bases agree with TRBD1. Per germline, CDR1 LGHDT and CDR2 YNNKEL (reference sequence). The junction had 20 bases not matched to a gene; V was cut back by 3 bases and J by 4 bases. This CDR3 is 20 amino acids long. CDR3 loop: CASSHEVPGQGQYTADTQYF. The CDR3 bases are TGTGCCAGCAGCCATGAAGTCCCGGGACAGGGCCAATACACGGCAGATACGCAGTATTTT.

This clone was observed a handful of times. V gene TRBV4-2 combines with J gene TRBJ1-5; a possible D gene is TRBD1 (6 bases). This CDR3 is built from 14 residues. The germline V gene has CDR1 LGHNA and CDR2 YNFKEQ. Trimming shortened V by 5 bases and J by 5 bases, and 13 bases separated the two germline ends. The CDR3 sequence: CASSLGQMDQPQHF. Written as DNA, the CDR3 is TGTGCCAGCAGCTTGGGACAAATGGATCAGCCCCAGCATTTT.

This clone was recorded only once. The CDR3 here is CSVLTGANTEAFF. The CDR3 region has the DNA TGCAGCGTGCTGACAGGGGCAAACACTGAAGCTTTCTTT. J is TRBJ1-1 and V is TRBV29-1; 8 nucleotides line up with TRBD1. Trimming cost V 6 bases and J 2 bases; bases outside gene matches: 5. CDR3 size: 13 residues. CDR1 is SQVTM and CDR2 is ANQGSEA in the germline V gene.

V is TRBV24-1 and J is TRBJ2-3; 8 bases fit TRBD1. Germline CDR1 is KGHDR and CDR2 is SFDVKD. The length of the CDR3 is 16 residues. V shed 4 bases and J 0 bases; nucleotides not matched to a gene: 5. CDR3 sequence (DNA): TGTGCCACCAGTGACCCCCAGGGGGCCAGCACAGATACGCAGTATTTT. Amino acids: CATSDPQGASTDTQYF.

This clone has only one observation. This rearrangement joins TRBV5-6 to TRBJ1-4, with unresolved D. This CDR3 spans 15 amino acids. Germline V lookup: CDR1 SGHDT, CDR2 YYEEEE. V was trimmed by 0 bases and J by 12 bases, leaving 18 bases between them. CDR3 region: CASSLVPEGPGELFF. In nucleotides, the CDR3 is TGTGCCAGCAGCTTGGTACCCGAGGGTCCCGGGGAACTGTTTTTT.

CDR3 residues: CASSLHSTGGTQYF. The CDR3 DNA sequence: TGTGCCAGCAGCTTACACTCGACCGGGGGGACGCAGTATTTT. V gene TRBV7-2 combines with J gene TRBJ2-3; 7 bases are a match to TRBD2. Trimming took 2 bases from V and 9 from J; bases not matched to a gene: 8. There are 14 residues in the CDR3. Germline V lookup: CDR1 SGHTA, CDR2 FQGNSA.

V and J are TRBV7-7 and TRBJ2-7; a weak D match, TRBD1 (5 bases). CDR3 length equals 16 residues. V dropped 0 bases and J dropped 4 bases, with 16 bases sitting between them. Germline V CDR1 and CDR2: SSHAT, FNYEAQ (reference sequence). The CDR3: CASSLAPTAGLYEQYF. The CDR3 nucleotides read TGTGCCAGCAGCTTAGCGCCGACAGCAGGGTTATACGAGCAGTACTTC. Full variable domain (outside the CDR3, taken from reference TRBV7-7 and TRBJ2-7): GAGVSQSPRYKVTKRGQDVTLRCDPISSHATLYWYQQALGQGPEFLTYFNYEAQPDKSGLPSDRFSAERPEGSISTLTIQRTEQRDSAMYRCASSLAPTAGLYEQYFGPGTRLTVT.

The rearrangement joins TRBV3-1 (or the pseudogene TRBV3-2) to TRBJ1-2, with 10 bases aligning to TRBD1. The V segment lost 2 bases and the J segment 8 bases; nucleotides outside the gene matches: 20. This CDR3 is built from 19 residues. CDR1 LGHDT and CDR2 YNNKEL come from the germline V gene (reference sequence). The CDR3 DNA follows: TGTGCCAGCAGCCAACCGGTACCGGGACAGGGGTGGCGAATATACGGCTACACCTTC. It codes for CASSQPVPGQGWRIYGYTF.